Listed here are 19 T cell receptor beta chains from one sample, sequenced in a study of T-cell memory formation after mild COVID-19. TCRdb re-called the 5' RACE reads through MiXCR, storing one row per CDR3 protein. The sample holds approximately 250,000 distinct CDR3 sequences, under 20% seen once. Sequencing input: PBMCs or a T cell subset sorted from them (not recorded which). The source is a young man who had mild COVID-19 (a few samples of this study predate the infection). Cell type and time point are not known.

This clonotype turned up a few times. The V and J genes are TRBV7-9 and TRBJ1-2; D is unresolved. V was pared by 5 bases and J by 8 bases, with 12 bases between. There are 12 residues in the CDR3. CDR1 is SEHNR, CDR2 FQNEAQ, per germline (reference sequence). Here the CDR3 reads CASSTGSRGYTF. The CDR3, as DNA: TGTGCCAGCAGCACCGGGTCGAGGGGCTACACCTTC.

The chain has TRBV10-3 and TRBJ2-7; TRBD1 agrees at 11 bases. With V trimmed by 5 bases and J by 6 bases, 6 bases remained unmatched. CDR1 is ENHRY and CDR2 is SYGVKD in the germline V gene. This CDR3 comprises 14 residues. This CDR3 is CAISQGTGGGEQYF. The CDR3 DNA sequence: TGTGCCATCAGTCAAGGGACAGGGGGAGGCGAGCAGTACTTC.

The chain is built from TRBV11-2 and TRBJ1-1; D might be TRBD1 (5 bases). Germline lookup yields CDR1 SGHAT and CDR2 FQNNGV. CDR3 length: 14 residues. V lost 5 bases, J lost 0 bases, and 10 bases lay in between. CDR3 loop: CASSKTDVNTEAFF. In nucleotides, the CDR3 is TGTGCCAGCAGCAAGACAGATGTGAACACTGAAGCTTTCTTT.

In this sample, this clonotype turned up a few times. This rearrangement joins TRBV7-6 to TRBJ2-3; 12 bases are shared with TRBD2. Per the germline V gene, CDR1 is SGHVS and CDR2 is FNYEAQ. The CDR3 has 18 residues. V was clipped by 3 bases and J by 0 bases; unmatched bases: 7. CDR3 amino acids: CASSFGTSGSSSTDTQYF. DNA for the CDR3: TGTGCCAGCAGCTTCGGGACTAGCGGGTCCTCTAGCACAGATACGCAGTATTTT.

The V gene is TRBV12-3 or TRBV12-4, the J gene TRBJ1-3; a weak D match, TRBD1 (6 bases). The CDR3 is 14 amino acids. The germline V and J ends were trimmed by 3 bases and 4 bases, with 10 bases remaining between them. As DNA, the CDR3 is TGTGCCAGCAGTTTGCGGGGGCTGGGAAACACCATATATTTT. Translation: CASSLRGLGNTIYF.

The chain employs TRBV20-1 and TRBJ2-5; possible D gene TRBD2, 6 bases. The CDR3 runs to 13 residues. V lost 6 bases and J 2 bases, leaving 13 bases between the germline ends. Germline V lookup: CDR1 DFQATT, CDR2 SNEGSKA (reference sequence). The CDR3 sequence is CSARSGEQETQYF. The CDR3 DNA follows: TGCAGTGCCCGCTCGGGGGAACAAGAGACCCAGTACTTC.

This clonotype was seen more than once but under ten times. The rearrangement uses TRBV28 and TRBJ2-7; a possible D gene is TRBD1 (6 bases). This CDR3 spans 11 amino acids. Germline CDR1 reads MDHEN; CDR2 reads SYDVKM. V gave up 8 bases and J gave up 4 bases, with 9 bases separating them. In nucleotides, the CDR3 is TGTGCCAGCGGGACACAATACGAGCAGTACTTC. This gives the protein CASGTQYEQYF. Full variable domain (rest looked up from reference TRBV28 and TRBJ2-7): DVKVTQSSRYLVKRTGEKVFLECVQDMDHENMFWYRQDPGLGLRLIYFSYDVKMKEKGDIPEGYSVSREKKERFSLILESASTNQTSMYLCASGTQYEQYFGPGTRLTVT.

This clonotype has more than one count but fewer than ten. The V gene is TRBV21-1, the J gene TRBJ2-7; no DNA check was done on the table's D call, TRBD1. TRBV21-1 is recorded as a pseudogene. This CDR3 contains 13 residues. Written as DNA, the CDR3 is TGTGCCAGCACTAATTGGACAGGCTACGAGCAGTACGTC. Its translation is CASTNWTGYEQYV.

This clonotype was seen repeatedly, ten times or more. The CDR3 here is CASSPGPSSYEQYF. For the CDR3, the DNA is TGTGCCAGCAGTCCGGGTCCCAGCTCCTACGAGCAGTACTTC. The V call is TRBV11-2, the J call TRBJ2-7; no clear D gene. Looked up from germline, CDR1 is SGHAT and CDR2 is FQNNGV. Trimming stripped 6 bases from V and 0 bases from J, with 12 bases between. The length of the CDR3 is 14 residues.

This clonotype was counted only a few times. The chain joins TRBV7-9 to TRBJ1-1; no clear D gene. The V and J ends lost 5 bases and 0 bases respectively, with 10 bases between them. Per germline, CDR1 SEHNR and CDR2 FQNEAQ (reference sequence). CDR3 length: 14 residues. CDR3 nucleotide sequence: TGTGCCAGCAGCCCATGGGAGATGAACACTGAAGCTTTCTTT. It translates to CASSPWEMNTEAFF.

The J gene is TRBJ2-3, the V gene TRBV7-3; D not certain. There are 13 residues in the CDR3. The V end was cut by 3 bases, the J end by 2 bases, with 6 bases between. CDR1 is SGHTA and CDR2 is FQGTGA in the germline V gene. The CDR3 loop is CASSLYDTDTQYF. The CDR3 nucleotides read TGTGCCAGCAGCTTGTACGACACAGATACGCAGTATTTT.

The chain is built from TRBV5-6 and TRBJ2-7; 8 nucleotides align to TRBD1. The CDR3 runs 16 residues. Trimming removed 0 bases from V and 2 bases from J; junction bases left unmatched: 7. The germline V gene encodes CDR1 SGHDT and CDR2 YYEEEE. The CDR3 protein is CASSLVRTGITYEQYV. The CDR3 DNA reads TGTGCCAGCAGCTTGGTCAGGACAGGGATTACCTACGAGCAGTACGTC.

The genes are TRBV6-2 or TRBV6-3 and TRBJ1-2; D is unresolved. The CDR3 runs 15 residues. Trimming took off 6 bases at V and 7 bases at J, with 21 bases between the two ends. CDR1 and CDR2 from the germline V gene are MNHEY and SVGEGT. CDR3 nucleotides: TGTGCCAGCAGCGTAAGGGATCGGTTGTTGCTTGGCTACACCTTC. Translating it yields CASSVRDRLLLGYTF.

The V and J genes are TRBV3-1 and TRBJ2-7; a weak D match, TRBD1 (5 bases). V gave up 0 bases and J gave up 6 bases, with 15 bases separating them. Per germline, CDR1 LGHDT and CDR2 YNNKEL (reference sequence). The CDR3 has 15 amino acids. CDR3 sequence: CASSQDGQGTGEQYF. In DNA form, the CDR3 reads TGTGCCAGCAGCCAAGATGGCCAGGGCACAGGCGAGCAGTACTTC.

This clonotype appeared a few times. The J gene is TRBJ2-3, the V gene TRBV20-1; 9 positions match TRBD1. V lost 5 bases to trimming and J lost 4 bases; unmatched junction nucleotides: 7. Per the germline V gene, CDR1 is DFQATT and CDR2 is SNEGSKA (reference sequence). The CDR3 loop spans 14 amino acids. CDR3 protein: CSAGTGNGADTQYF. CDR3 DNA sequence: TGCAGTGCTGGGACAGGGAACGGGGCAGATACGCAGTATTTT.

The gene calls are TRBV9 and TRBJ2-7; D perhaps matches TRBD2 (6 bases). Trimming took off 3 bases at V and 4 bases at J, with 11 bases between the two ends. CDR3 size: 13 residues. Germline values: CDR1 SGDLS, CDR2 YYNGEE. In DNA form, the CDR3 reads TGTGCCAGCAGCGCGTTGGGGGGATACGAGCAGTACTTC. Protein product: CASSALGGYEQYF. The complete variable domain, with remaining parts taken from reference TRBV9 and TRBJ2-7, reads DSGVTQTPKHLITATGQRVTLRCSPRSGDLSVYWYQQSLDQGLQFLIQYYNGEERAKGNILERFSAQQFPDLHSELNLSSLELGDSALYFCASSALGGYEQYFGPGTRLTVT.

The J gene is TRBJ1-5, the V gene TRBV6-5; 8 bases are a match to TRBD1. With 2 bases clipped from V and 7 bases from J, the junction kept 10 bases outside the gene matches. This CDR3 is 16 amino acids long. Germline-derived CDR1 and CDR2 are MNHEY and SVGAGI. As DNA, the CDR3 is TGTGCCAGCAGTTACGGTCCCCAGGGGGCTGGGCAGCCCCAGCATTTT. Amino acids: CASSYGPQGAGQPQHF.

A few counts support this clonotype. V gene TRBV29-1 combines with J gene TRBJ2-6; no clear D gene. The CDR3 length is 12 residues. From germline, CDR1 is SQVTM and CDR2 ANQGSEA. Trimming shortened V by 7 bases and J by 0 bases, and 4 bases separated the two germline ends. The CDR3: CSGLSGANVLTF. The CDR3 nucleotides are TGCAGCGGTCTCTCTGGGGCCAACGTCCTGACTTTC.

This clonotype showed up just a few times. The chain has TRBV7-6 and TRBJ2-2; possibly TRBD2 for D (5 bases). The CDR3 length is 13 residues. Germline CDR1 is SGHVS and CDR2 is FNYEAQ. The V end was cut by 0 bases, the J end by 7 bases, with 6 bases between. CDR3 loop: CASSLAGDGELFF. The CDR3 DNA is TGTGCCAGCAGCTTAGCGGGAGACGGGGAGCTGTTTTTT.